The sequence of this TCR beta chain was determined in a study of shared clonotypes between healthy human individuals. Naivety among CD8 cells was defined by CD45RO negativity and positive CCR7 selection, thereby excluding terminally differentiated effector memory CD45RA+ cells. About this clone itself: Its antigen is currently unknown.

Assay used: immunoSEQ multiplex PCR; TCRdb lists only in-frame clones, some missing. The repertoire holds a few million clones, just over 90% seen once, with approximately 1.7% in the top ten. Findings and limits, study-wide: Sequencing depth was a factor that was expected to affect clonotype sharing among donors.

The source of this sequence is a man in his late teens or twenties in good health. Some clones in this sample may be carry-over from other donors' samples. The specimen was naive CD8+ T cells from PBMCs.

DNA for the CDR3: TGTGCCAGCAGCTTAGTAGTGAGTGGTAGCACAGATACGCAGTATTTT. Its protein is CASSLVVSGSTDTQYF. This chain uses TRBV13 with TRBJ2-3; no reliable D call. Germline values: CDR1 PRHDT, CDR2 FYEKMQ (reference sequence). V shed 1 base and J shed 0 bases, with 11 bases lying between them. The CDR3 is 16 amino acids.